The 20 T cell receptor beta chains reported below all come from one sample, sequenced in a study of T cells expressing NK-cell markers. TCRdb reprocessed the 5' RACE reads and reports one entry per CDR3 protein, with no DNA. Found here are around 260,000 distinct CDR3 sequences; the top ten clones hold roughly 4.2%. The source material was blood T cells: a sorted CD56 or NKG2C T cell subset, CD4+ or CD8+ T cells, or bulk PBMC T cells (not recorded which). The receptors shown here come from a woman aged 18-70 years in good health.

The CDR3 loop is CASRTFLTGAYEQYF. V gene TRBV12-3 or TRBV12-4 combines with J gene TRBJ2-7. The CDR3 extends over 15 amino acids.

The chain recombines TRBV12-3 or TRBV12-4 with TRBJ1-5. The length of the CDR3 is 15 residues. The CDR3: CASSLLARANQPQHF.

This rearrangement joins TRBV15 to TRBJ2-1; TCRdb outputs TRBD2, but without DNA this stays unchecked. This CDR3 has 16 amino acids. CDR1 is LNHNV, CDR2 YYDKDF, per germline (reference sequence). The CDR3 protein is CATSQIRVVSGDEQFF.

The chain joins TRBV12-3 or TRBV12-4 to TRBJ2-3; with no DNA, the TCRdb D assignment of TRBD2 cannot be verified. CDR3 size: 17 residues. The CDR3 spells CASSLEKTSGRVDTQYF.

The chain joins TRBV4-2 to TRBJ2-5. Germline CDR1 LGHNA, CDR2 YNFKEQ. This CDR3 spans 15 amino acids. The CDR3 sequence is CASSQDRGLGETQYF.

The rearrangement links TRBV18 to TRBJ2-1; without DNA, the TCRdb call of TRBD1 cannot be checked. The CDR3 has 15 amino acids. Germline assignment: CDR1 KGHSH and CDR2 LQKENI. The CDR3 protein is CASSPPSGHYNEQFF.

The gene calls are TRBV11-2 and TRBJ2-1; TCRdb names TRBD2, which stays unverified in the absence of DNA. The CDR3 is 14 residues long. In germline, CDR1 is SGHAT, CDR2 FQNNGV. CDR3 residues: CASSLVPGVDEQFF. Based on the CDR3 plus reference TRBV11-2 and TRBJ2-1, the full variable domain is EAGVAQSPRYKIIEKRQSVAFWCNPISGHATLYWYQQILGQGPKLLIQFQNNGVVDDSQLPKDRFSAERLKGVDSTLKIQPAKLEDSAVYLCASSLVPGVDEQFFGPGTRLTVL.

The chain links TRBV9 to TRBJ2-3. The germline V gene encodes CDR1 SGDLS and CDR2 YYNGEE. This CDR3 region has 13 residues. The CDR3 here is CASSPLAPDTQYF.

The chain is built from TRBV29-1 and TRBJ1-3; TCRdb designates TRBD1, a call that cannot be tested without DNA. Germline V CDR1 and CDR2: SQVTM, ANQGSEA. The CDR3 has 15 amino acids. The CDR3 reads CSVEDLGGPGNTIYF.

The chain uses TRBV28 and TRBJ1-4; TCRdb returns TRBD1, unconfirmable since there is no DNA. CDR3 length equals 15 residues. The germline V gene encodes CDR1 MDHEN and CDR2 SYDVKM. The CDR3: CASSLAGEGLEKLFF.

The rearrangement links TRBV5-1 to TRBJ1-1; TCRdb calls TRBD1, which cannot be checked without DNA. The CDR3 has 13 residues. Germline CDR1 SGHRS, CDR2 YFSETQ. The CDR3 loop reads CASSLGGGVEAFF.

The rearrangement uses TRBV30 and TRBJ2-1; TCRdb names TRBD2, which stays unverified in the absence of DNA. The germline V gene encodes CDR1 GTSNPN and CDR2 SVGIG (reference sequence). The CDR3 loop spans 16 amino acids. The CDR3 spells CAWRLIRGGYSNEQFF.

This chain connects TRBV19 to TRBJ1-1. The germline gives CDR1 LNHDA, CDR2 SQIVND (reference sequence). The CDR3 consists of 14 residues. CDR3 in amino acids: CASTSWGGNTEAFF.

The chain combines TRBV6-2 or TRBV6-3 with TRBJ2-2; TCRdb reports TRBD2, a call that lacks DNA to check it against. The germline CDR1 and CDR2 sequences are MNHEY and SVGEGT. This CDR3 has 18 residues. CDR3 loop: CASSYRAGLAENTGELFF.

CDR3 protein: CASSPGTVAYEQYF. This chain joins TRBV5-1 and TRBJ2-7; TCRdb indicates TRBD1, and absent DNA this call remains unverified. CDR3 size: 14 residues. CDR1 and CDR2 (germline): SGHRS, YFSETQ.

The genes are TRBV10-3 and TRBJ2-1. Germline loops: CDR1 ENHRY, CDR2 SYGVKD. The CDR3 consists of 15 residues. Here the CDR3 reads CAISDPGISYNDQFF.

The genes are TRBV12-3 or TRBV12-4 and TRBJ2-5. The CDR3 sequence is 13 residues long. The CDR3 sequence: CASSFAAQETQYF.

The chain has TRBV11-1 and TRBJ2-1. CDR3 length: 15 amino acids. From germline, CDR1 is SGHAT and CDR2 FQDESV (reference sequence). The CDR3 sequence: CASSLDHTPHNEQFF.

The chain is built from TRBV20-1 and TRBJ1-1; the TCRdb call, TRBD1, lacks DNA for checking. CDR1 and CDR2 from the germline V gene are DFQATT and SNEGSKA (reference sequence). This CDR3 comprises 15 residues. This CDR3 is CSARGGAGAAGGAFF.

The chain has TRBV4-3 and TRBJ2-7; TCRdb returns TRBD1, unconfirmable since there is no DNA. Germline CDR1 and CDR2: LGHNA and YSLEER. The CDR3 is 13 amino acids. CDR3 region: CASSHPQGREQYF.